These T cell receptor beta chains were read from a single sample in a study of blood T cells in healthy people across ages. TCRdb itself ran the 5' RACE reads through MiXCR, one entry per CDR3 protein. The sample lists about 830,000 distinct CDR3 sequences; around 62% were seen once. Sequenced: blood. These receptors originate from a man aged 25-40 years in good health. CDR3s include the opening cysteine and the closing phenylalanine or tryptophan. D genes are given only for firm matches. Clone size is stated in some rows and not others, as once, few, many or a class when expanded.

>TRBJ2-5|-|TRBV5-1|-
TGCGCCAGCAGGGCAGGGGAAAGGACCCAGTACTTC
CASRAGERTQYF
>TRBJ1-2|-|TRBV29-1|-
TGCAGCGTTGAACCAGGGTTTGTGGGCTACACCTTC
CSVEPGFVGYTF
>TRBJ2-2|-|TRBV2|-
TGTGCCAGCAGCCCCACACGCACCGGGGAGCTGTTTTTT
CASSPTRTGELFF
>TRBJ2-5|-|TRBV27|many
TGTGCCAGCAGTTTATCCGCCCAGCGGGCTTTCGAGACCCAGTACTTC
CASSLSAQRAFETQYF
>TRBJ2-2|-|TRBV6-5|-
TGTGCCAGCACTCTAGCCGCTAACACCGGGGAGCTGTTTTTT
CASTLAANTGELFF
>TRBJ2-2|TRBD2|TRBV7-2|-
TGTGCCAGCAGCTTGAGGCGGGGGGGAAACACCGGGGAGCTGTTTTTT
CASSLRRGGNTGELFF
>TRBJ1-1|-|TRBV20-1|few
TGCAGGGACGGGAGTGAAGCTTTCTTT
CRDGSEAFF
>TRBJ2-1|-|TRBV7-9|-
TGTGCCAGCAGCTTAATGGACCTTTCCTACAATGAGCAGTTCTTC
CASSLMDLSYNEQFF
>TRBJ2-1|-|TRBV7-2|-
TGTGCCAGCAGCAAGACAGGCGGTAATGAGCAGTTCTTC
CASSKTGGNEQFF
>TRBJ1-2|-|TRBV25-1|-
TGTGCCAGCGGGGAGACAGCTTGGGGAAATGGCTACACCTTC
CASGETAWGNGYTF
>TRBJ2-1|TRBD1|TRBV6-5|-
TGTGCCAGCAGGTCACAGGGGCCCTGGGGCAATGAGCAGTTCTTC
CASRSQGPWGNEQFF
>TRBJ2-7|-|TRBV20-1|-
TGCAGTGCTAGAGATCTATTGAGGCAGAGCCTATCCTACGAGCAGTACTTC
CSARDLLRQSLSYEQYF
>TRBJ1-2|TRBD1|TRBV2|-
TGTGCCAGCAGAGTGGGGGCAGGGGGCCCCGGCTACACCTTC
CASRVGAGGPGYTF
>TRBJ1-6|-|TRBV27|-
TGTGCCAGCAGTTCAGGCAGATATAATTCACCCCTCCACTTT
CASSSGRYNSPLHF
>TRBJ2-3|-|TRBV29-1|few
TGCAGCGTAGGCCGGGGCTCAGATACGCAGTATTTT
CSVGRGSDTQYF
>TRBJ2-5|TRBD1|TRBV12-3/TRBV12-4|-
TGTGCCAGCGGCCCCTCGGGACAGTACTTTGGGGAGACCCAGTACTTC
CASGPSGQYFGETQYF
>TRBJ2-3|-|TRBV6-2/TRBV6-3|once
TGTGCCAGCAGTTACTCCCCGCTCCTTAGCGGACGATCCCAGCGAGCGCAGTATTTT
CASSYSPLLSGRSQRAQYF
>TRBJ1-5|-|TRBV3-1|-
TGTGCCAGCAGCCAAGGATTGCCTCAGCCCCAGCATTTT
CASSQGLPQPQHF
>TRBJ2-3|-|TRBV6-1|-
TGTGCCAGCGCCTTTCCACCGGGCCGGGGGAAAAAGGTGGCACTAAATACGCAGTATTTT
CASAFPPGRGKKVALNTQYF
>TRBJ2-3|-|TRBV4-3|-
TGCGCCAGCAGCCAAGACGGCCTGTACGACGATACGCAGTATTTT
CASSQDGLYDDTQYF
>TRBJ2-3|-|TRBV12-3/TRBV12-4|few
TGTGCCAGCAGCTGGGACATCCGTCGAGATACGCAGTATTTT
CASSWDIRRDTQYF
>TRBJ1-1|TRBD1|TRBV29-1|few
TGCAGCGTGAGGACAGGGAATTTAAATGAAGCTTTCTTT
CSVRTGNLNEAFF
>TRBJ2-1|TRBD2|TRBV4-3|-
TGCGCCAGCAGCCGAGATCTCGGCGCGGGACTAGCGGGGGCCTCCTACAATGAGCAGTTCTTC
CASSRDLGAGLAGASYNEQFF
>TRBJ2-1|-|TRBV27|once
TGTGCCAGCAGTCCTAATCCTAGTGAGCAGTTCTTC
CASSPNPSEQFF
>TRBJ2-7|-|TRBV12-3/TRBV12-4|-
TGTGCCAGCAGTCCCCGGACACGACCCGAGCAGTACTTC
CASSPRTRPEQYF
>TRBJ1-4|-|TRBV15|-
TGTGCCACCAGCAGAGCCCGGGACGGTGGGGAAAAACTGTTTTTT
CATSRARDGGEKLFF
>TRBJ2-1|TRBD1|TRBV20-1|-
TGCAGTGCCAGAGAAAGGGCACAGGGGCAGGAGTTCTTC
CSARERAQGQEFF
>TRBJ2-5|-|TRBV12-3/TRBV12-4|few
TGTGCCAGCTGCGGTTCACAAGAGACCCAGTACTTC
CASCGSQETQYF
>TRBJ1-5|-|TRBV5-1|-
TGCGCCAGCAGCATGGGGGCGGACCAGCCCCAGCATTTT
CASSMGADQPQHF
>TRBJ2-7|TRBD2|TRBV20-1|few
TGCAGTGCTAGAGATCGAGCGGGGGGGCTATACGAGCAGTACTTC
CSARDRAGGLYEQYF
>TRBJ2-7|-|TRBV9|-
TGTGCCAGCAGCGTCGGTCCCCCCTACGAGCAGTACTTC
CASSVGPPYEQYF
>TRBJ2-1|TRBD2|TRBV29-1|few
TGCAGCGTCCTGGGACTAGCGGACTACAATGAGCAGTTCTTC
CSVLGLADYNEQFF
>TRBJ2-5|-|TRBV5-1|-
TGCGCCGGCAGCTTGGTGACCGAAGAGACCCAGTACTTC
CAGSLVTEETQYF
>TRBJ2-2|-|TRBV6-2/TRBV6-3|-
TGTGCCTGCCAGGGAGCCTCAGGCACCGGGGAGCTGTTTTTT
CACQGASGTGELFF
>TRBJ1-2|-|TRBV29-1|-
TGCAGCGTCGCGGAACGCTACACCTTC
CSVAERYTF
>TRBJ2-5|-|TRBV12-3/TRBV12-4|few
TGTGCCAGCAGTTTCGCCAGTCAAGAGACCCAGTACTTC
CASSFASQETQYF
>TRBJ2-1|TRBD2|TRBV5-1|few
TGCGCCAGCAGCTGGTCGGGGGGGGCCAATGAGCAGTTCTTC
CASSWSGGANEQFF
>TRBJ2-1|-|TRBV28|-
TGTGCCACCCAGTCCCGCTCCTACAATGAGCAGTTCTTC
CATQSRSYNEQFF
>TRBJ2-5|-|TRBV11-2|-
TGTGCCAGCAGCCACGACAGGAATGAGCAGTACTTC
CASSHDRNEQYF
>TRBJ2-7|-|TRBV20-1|once
TGCAGTGCTAGAGACCGGGACCGACCCTACGAGCAGTACTTC
CSARDRDRPYEQYF